Below are 9 T cell receptor beta chains sequenced from a single sample in a study of cytomegalovirus exposure and HLA in healthy donors. Produced via immunoSEQ multiplex PCR; TCRdb's table is partial and in-frame only. Found here are roughly 150,000 clones, 70% to 90% of them singletons; the top ten hold around 2.4%. The sequenced sample was PBMCs. Receptor source: a man aged 25 to 40 in good health and CMV-seropositive.

This clone was seen a single time. The chain joins TRBV11-2 to TRBJ2-1; D perhaps matches TRBD2 (5 bases). The CDR3 runs to 15 residues. V was cut by 4 bases and J by 2 bases, with 12 bases left in between. Germline V gene sequence: CDR1 SGHAT, CDR2 FQNNGV. The CDR3 reads CASSSTPSPYNEQFF. The CDR3 DNA follows: TGTGCCAGCAGCTCCACACCTAGCCCCTACAATGAGCAGTTCTTC.

This chain joins TRBV6-6 and TRBJ1-5; D remains unclear. Germline CDR1 MNHNY, CDR2 SVGAGI (reference sequence). V gave up 6 bases and J gave up 0 bases, with 9 bases separating them. The CDR3 covers 14 residues. The CDR3 bases are TGTGCCAGCAGGCTAGCCTATAGCAATCAGCCCCAGCATTTT. Amino acids: CASRLAYSNQPQHF.

The chain joins TRBV7-2 to TRBJ1-5; TRBD1 is a possible D gene (6 bases). Trimming pared 5 bases from V and 5 bases from J, leaving 16 bases between. The CDR3 has 15 amino acids. Germline values: CDR1 SGHTA, CDR2 FQGNSA. The CDR3 region is CASSRFRGVDQPQHF. The CDR3 DNA is TGTGCCAGCAGCCGATTCAGGGGTGTCGATCAGCCCCAGCATTTT.

The rearrangement uses TRBV27 and TRBJ1-5; TRBD1 aligns across 10 bases. Germline assignment: CDR1 MNHEY and CDR2 SMNVEV (reference sequence). After removal of 7 bases from V and 4 bases from J, the junction contained 7 bases not matched to a gene. The CDR3 has 15 residues. The CDR3 here is CASMGGTGANQPQHF. CDR3 bases: TGTGCCAGCATGGGCGGGACAGGGGCGAATCAGCCCCAGCATTTT.

This clone has only a few counts. The chain joins TRBV7-9 to TRBJ2-5; D remains unclear. Germline V gene sequence: CDR1 SEHNR, CDR2 FQNEAQ (reference sequence). This CDR3 has 15 amino acids. V lost 0 bases to trimming and J lost 1 base, with 9 bases between them. The CDR3 DNA sequence: TGTGCCAGCAGCTTAGCTGGGCAGTTCCAAGAGACCCAGTACTTC. Translated: CASSLAGQFQETQYF. Supplemented by reference TRBV7-9 and TRBJ2-5, the full variable domain reads DTGVSQNPRHKITKRGQNVTFRCDPISEHNRLYWYRQTLGQGPEFLTYFQNEAQLEKSRLLSDRFSAERPKGSFSTLEIQRTEQGDSAMYLCASSLAGQFQETQYFGPGTRLLVL.

This rearrangement joins TRBV5-1 to TRBJ1-2, with 8 bases that match TRBD1. The CDR3 is 14 residues long. CDR1 SGHRS and CDR2 YFSETQ come from the germline V gene. The V gene end was trimmed by 5 bases and the J gene end by 4 bases; junction bases not matched to a gene: 7. This CDR3 reads CASRPGTGAYGYTF. CDR3 DNA: TGCGCCAGCAGGCCCGGGACAGGAGCCTATGGCTACACCTTC.

The rearrangement joins TRBV18 to TRBJ2-3, with TRBD1 matching over 7 bases. The CDR3 loop spans 15 amino acids. The V gene end was trimmed by 4 bases and the J gene end by 2 bases; junction bases not matched to a gene: 6. CDR1 KGHSH and CDR2 LQKENI come from the germline V gene. The CDR3 loop reads CASSQVTGITDTQYF. The CDR3 region has the DNA TGTGCCAGCTCACAGGTGACAGGGATCACAGATACGCAGTATTTT.

The gene calls are TRBV12-5 and TRBJ2-2, with D perhaps TRBD2 (5 bases). CDR1 is LGHNT and CDR2 is FRNRAP in the germline V gene. Between the trimmed V and J ends, which lost 0 bases and 4 bases, there was a span of 24 bases. The CDR3 contains 20 residues. The CDR3 sequence: CASGLVVGSLGVVGTGELFF. In DNA form, the CDR3 reads TGTGCTAGTGGTTTGGTAGTTGGGAGCTTGGGCGTAGTGGGCACCGGGGAGCTGTTTTTT.

The chain has TRBV9 and TRBJ1-2; D call uncertain. CDR1 and CDR2 (germline): SGDLS, YYNGEE. Trimming took 0 bases from V and 6 from J, leaving 6 bases between them. This CDR3 comprises 12 residues. CDR3: CASSVDGDGYTF. DNA of the CDR3: TGTGCCAGCAGCGTAGACGGAGATGGCTACACCTTC.